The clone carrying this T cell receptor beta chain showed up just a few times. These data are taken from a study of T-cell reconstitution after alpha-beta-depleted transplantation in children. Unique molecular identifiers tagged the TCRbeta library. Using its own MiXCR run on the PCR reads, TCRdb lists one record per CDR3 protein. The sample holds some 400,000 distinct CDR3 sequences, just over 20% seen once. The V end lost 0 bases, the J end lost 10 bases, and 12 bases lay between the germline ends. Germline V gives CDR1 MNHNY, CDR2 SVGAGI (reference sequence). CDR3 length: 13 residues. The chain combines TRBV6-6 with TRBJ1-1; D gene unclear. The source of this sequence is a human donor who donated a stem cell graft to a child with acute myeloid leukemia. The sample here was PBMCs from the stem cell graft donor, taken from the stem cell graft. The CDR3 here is CASSYSIRGVAFF. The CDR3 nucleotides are TGTGCCAGCAGTTACTCGATTCGCGGTGTAGCTTTCTTT.